The 9 T cell receptor beta chains below all came from one sample that was sequenced in a study of blood T cell repertoires in COVID-19. This table comes from immunoSEQ multiplex PCR, and its TCRdb copy is limited to in-frame clones, with some not included. The data contain 250,000 to 300,000 clones, about 90% of them singletons. Specimen: PBMCs or T cells enriched from blood (not recorded which). The receptors here all came from a human donor in a cohort exposed to, infected with or recovered from COVID-19 (not recorded which). The donor label of this sample is uncertain.

The chain carries TRBV2 and TRBJ2-7; 9 bases line up with TRBD1. V dropped 6 bases and J dropped 3; count of bases not matched to a gene: 12. Germline values: CDR1 SNHLY, CDR2 FYNNEI. This CDR3 spans 16 amino acids. CDR3 sequence: CASRRSNRGLDYEQYF. CDR3 nucleotides: TGTGCCAGCAGGAGATCCAACAGGGGGCTAGACTACGAGCAGTACTTC.

The chain has TRBV6-2 or TRBV6-3 and TRBJ1-6, with D tentatively TRBD1 (6 bases). The length of the CDR3 is 13 residues. The germline V gene encodes CDR1 MNHEY and CDR2 SVGEGT. V shed 5 bases and J shed 13 bases, with 15 bases lying between them. The CDR3: CASSRHYRAPLHF. The CDR3 DNA is TGTGCCAGCAGTCGACACTACAGGGCCCCCCTCCACTTT.

V gene TRBV19 combines with J gene TRBJ1-4; 11 nucleotides align to TRBD1. V lost 3 bases, J lost 5 bases, and 2 bases stayed unmatched. The length of the CDR3 is 15 residues. Germline CDR1 LNHDA, CDR2 SQIVND (reference sequence). CDR3 nucleotides: TGTGCCAGTAGTATGGGGACAGGGGGAAATGAAAAACTGTTTTTT. This encodes CASSMGTGGNEKLFF.

The rearrangement links TRBV3-1 (or the pseudogene TRBV3-2) to TRBJ2-1, with TRBD1 matching over 9 bases. The germline V gene has CDR1 LGHDT and CDR2 YNNKEL (reference sequence). Trimming cost V 2 bases and J 6 bases; bases outside gene matches: 2. The CDR3 runs to 14 residues. CDR3 sequence: CASSQRDRVNEQFF. In DNA form, the CDR3 reads TGTGCCAGCAGCCAAAGGGACAGGGTCAATGAGCAGTTCTTC.

This rearrangement joins TRBV30 to TRBJ1-2; D remains ambiguous. This CDR3 comprises 14 residues. The germline V gene encodes CDR1 GTSNPN and CDR2 SVGIG (reference sequence). The V end was cut by 2 bases, the J end by 0 bases, with 10 bases between. In DNA form, the CDR3 reads TGTGCCTGGAGTCGGCAGGCCGCTAACTATGGCTACACCTTC. This translates into CAWSRQAANYGYTF.

The genes are TRBV3-1 (or the pseudogene TRBV3-2) and TRBJ1-2; TRBD1 is a possible D gene (5 bases). The CDR3 contains 16 residues. CDR1 is LGHDT, CDR2 YNNKEL, per germline (reference sequence). V lost 4 bases and J lost 5, with 20 bases in between. CDR3 residues: CASSPLTGIPSYGYTF. In DNA, the CDR3 is TGTGCCAGCAGCCCCCTCACAGGAATACCCTCGTATGGCTACACCTTC.

The chain joins TRBV5-1 to TRBJ1-1; 12 bases fit TRBD1. With 4 bases clipped from V and 5 bases from J, the junction kept 9 bases outside the gene matches. This CDR3 is built from 16 residues. Germline-derived CDR1 and CDR2 are SGHRS and YFSETQ. CDR3 nucleotides: TGCGCCAGCAGCCCGGGACAGGGGGCGATCATAACTGAAGCTTTCTTT. It encodes CASSPGQGAIITEAFF.

This clone was detected only once. The V gene is TRBV11-3, the J gene TRBJ1-2, with TRBD1 as a possible D gene (5 bases). Germline CDR1 SGHNT, CDR2 YENEEA. Deletions cut 0 bases from V and 6 bases from J, with 5 bases between. This CDR3 has 12 amino acids. The CDR3 protein is CASSLEGDGYTF. CDR3 nucleotides: TGTGCCAGCAGCTTAGAAGGGGATGGCTACACCTTC. Full variable domain (remainder filled in from reference TRBV11-3 and TRBJ1-2): EAGVVQSPRYKIIEKKQPVAFWCNPISGHNTLYWYLQNLGQGPELLIRYENEEAVDDSQLPKDRFSAERLKGVDSTLKIQPAELGDSAVYLCASSLEGDGYTFGSGTRLTVV.

This clone came up once. V is TRBV19 and J is TRBJ1-5; D is ambiguous. This CDR3 spans 13 amino acids. Deletions cut 9 bases from V and 0 bases from J, with 9 bases between. From germline, CDR1 is LNHDA and CDR2 SQIVND (reference sequence). CDR3 nucleotide sequence: TGTGCCAGCAGGACTGTTAGCAATCAGCCCCAGCATTTT. Translating gives CASRTVSNQPQHF. Filled out from reference TRBV19 and TRBJ1-5, the complete variable domain reads DGGITQSPKYLFRKEGQNVTLSCEQNLNHDAMYWYRQDPGQGLRLIYYSQIVNDFQKGDIAEGYSVSREKKESFPLTVTSAQKNPTAFYLCASRTVSNQPQHFGDGTRLSIL.